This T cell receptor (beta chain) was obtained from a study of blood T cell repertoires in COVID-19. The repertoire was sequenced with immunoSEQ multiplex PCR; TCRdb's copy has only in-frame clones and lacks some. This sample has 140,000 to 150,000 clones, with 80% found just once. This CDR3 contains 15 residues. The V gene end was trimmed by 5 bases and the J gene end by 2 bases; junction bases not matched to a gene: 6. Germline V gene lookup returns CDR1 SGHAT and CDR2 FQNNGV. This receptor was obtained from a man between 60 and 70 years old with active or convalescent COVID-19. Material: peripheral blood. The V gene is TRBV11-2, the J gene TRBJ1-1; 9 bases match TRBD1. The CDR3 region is CASSTGTGSNTEAFF. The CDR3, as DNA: TGTGCCAGCAGCACCGGGACAGGGAGCAACACTGAAGCTTTCTTT. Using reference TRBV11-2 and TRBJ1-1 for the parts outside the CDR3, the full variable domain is EAGVAQSPRYKIIEKRQSVAFWCNPISGHATLYWYQQILGQGPKLLIQFQNNGVVDDSQLPKDRFSAERLKGVDSTLKIQPAKLEDSAVYLCASSTGTGSNTEAFFGQGTRLTVV.